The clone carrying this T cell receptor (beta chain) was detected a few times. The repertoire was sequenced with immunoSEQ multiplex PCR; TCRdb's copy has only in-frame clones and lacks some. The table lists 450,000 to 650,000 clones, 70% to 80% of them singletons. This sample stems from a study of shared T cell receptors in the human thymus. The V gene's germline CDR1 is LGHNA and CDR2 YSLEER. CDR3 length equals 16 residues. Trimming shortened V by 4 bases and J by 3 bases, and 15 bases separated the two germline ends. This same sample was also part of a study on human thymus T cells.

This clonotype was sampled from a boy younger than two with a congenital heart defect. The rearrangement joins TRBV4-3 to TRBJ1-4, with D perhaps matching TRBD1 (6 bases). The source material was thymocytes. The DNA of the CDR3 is TGCGCCAGCAGCCCCTCTGGGTGGGGGCCTAATGAAAAACTGTTTTTT. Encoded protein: CASSPSGWGPNEKLFF.